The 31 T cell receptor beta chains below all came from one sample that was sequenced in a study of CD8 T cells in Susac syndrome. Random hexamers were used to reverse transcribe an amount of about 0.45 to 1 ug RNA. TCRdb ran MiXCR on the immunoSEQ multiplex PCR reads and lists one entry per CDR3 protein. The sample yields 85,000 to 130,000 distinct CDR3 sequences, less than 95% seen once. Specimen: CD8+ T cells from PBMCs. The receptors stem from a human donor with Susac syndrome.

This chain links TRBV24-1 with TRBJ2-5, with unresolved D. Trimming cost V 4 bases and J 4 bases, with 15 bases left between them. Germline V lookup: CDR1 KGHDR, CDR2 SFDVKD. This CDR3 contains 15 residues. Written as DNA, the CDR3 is TGTGCCACCAGTGAAACTGCCTCTGGAGCAGAGACCCAGTACTTC. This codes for CATSETASGAETQYF.

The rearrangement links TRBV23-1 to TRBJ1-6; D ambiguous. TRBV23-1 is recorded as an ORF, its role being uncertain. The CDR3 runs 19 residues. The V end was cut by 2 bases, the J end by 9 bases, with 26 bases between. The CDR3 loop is CASSQAVLSGSLFFSPLHF. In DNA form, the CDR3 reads TGCGCCAGCAGTCAAGCGGTTTTGTCCGGTAGTTTGTTTTTTTCACCCCTCCACTTT.

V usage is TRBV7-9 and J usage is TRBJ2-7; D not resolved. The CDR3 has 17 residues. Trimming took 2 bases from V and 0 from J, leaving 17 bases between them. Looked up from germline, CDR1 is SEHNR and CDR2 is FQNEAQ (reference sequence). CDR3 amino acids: CASSLFPGSRSSYEQYF. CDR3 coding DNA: TGTGCCAGCAGCTTATTCCCTGGGTCTCGCAGCTCCTACGAGCAGTACTTC.

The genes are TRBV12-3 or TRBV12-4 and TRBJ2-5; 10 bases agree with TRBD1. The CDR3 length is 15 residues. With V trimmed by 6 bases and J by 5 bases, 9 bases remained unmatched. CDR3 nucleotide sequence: TGTGCCAGCAGCACCCCCGGGACAGGGGTGGAGACCCAGTACTTC. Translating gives CASSTPGTGVETQYF.

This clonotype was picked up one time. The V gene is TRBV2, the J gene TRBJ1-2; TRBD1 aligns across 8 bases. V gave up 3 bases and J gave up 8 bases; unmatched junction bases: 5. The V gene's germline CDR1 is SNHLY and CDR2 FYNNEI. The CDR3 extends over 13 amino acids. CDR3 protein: CASSDGRGHGYTF. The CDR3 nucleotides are TGTGCCAGCAGTGACGGCAGGGGGCACGGCTACACCTTC.

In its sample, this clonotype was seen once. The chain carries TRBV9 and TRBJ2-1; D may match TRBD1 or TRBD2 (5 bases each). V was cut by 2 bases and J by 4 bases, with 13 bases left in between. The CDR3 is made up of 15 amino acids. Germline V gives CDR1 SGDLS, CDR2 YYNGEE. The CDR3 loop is CASSVAGTAYNEQFF. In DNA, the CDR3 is TGTGCCAGCAGCGTGGCCGGGACCGCATACAATGAGCAGTTCTTC.

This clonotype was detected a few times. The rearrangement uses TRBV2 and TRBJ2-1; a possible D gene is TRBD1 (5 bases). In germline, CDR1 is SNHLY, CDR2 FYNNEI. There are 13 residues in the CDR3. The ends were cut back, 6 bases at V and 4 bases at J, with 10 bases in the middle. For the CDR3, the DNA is TGTGCCAGCAGACCAGGGTCATACAATGAGCAGTTCTTC. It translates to CASRPGSYNEQFF.

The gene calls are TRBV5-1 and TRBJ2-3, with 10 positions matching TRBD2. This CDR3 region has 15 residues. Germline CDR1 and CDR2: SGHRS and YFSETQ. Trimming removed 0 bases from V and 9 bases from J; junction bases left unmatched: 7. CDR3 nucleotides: TGCGCCAGCAGCTTGGAGGGACTAGCGAGAGAGACGCAGTATTTT. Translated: CASSLEGLARETQYF.

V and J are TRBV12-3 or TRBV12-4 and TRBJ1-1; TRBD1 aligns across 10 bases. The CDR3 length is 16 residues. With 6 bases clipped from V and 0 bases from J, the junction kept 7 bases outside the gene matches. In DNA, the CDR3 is TGTGCCAGCAGCCGCTCGGGACAGGGGATGAACACTGAAGCTTTCTTT. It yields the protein CASSRSGQGMNTEAFF.

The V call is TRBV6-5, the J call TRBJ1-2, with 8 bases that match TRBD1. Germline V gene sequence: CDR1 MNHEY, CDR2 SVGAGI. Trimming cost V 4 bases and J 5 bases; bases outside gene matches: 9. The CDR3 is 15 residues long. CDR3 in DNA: TGTGCCAGCAGTTCCCCACGGGACAGGCCTTATGGCTACACCTTC. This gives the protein CASSSPRDRPYGYTF.

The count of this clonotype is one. CDR3 region: CASSVRTGAGSGANVLTF. The DNA for the CDR3 is TGTGCCAGCAGCGTAAGGACAGGGGCGGGCTCTGGGGCCAACGTCCTGACTTTC. The chain carries TRBV9 and TRBJ2-6; TRBD1 aligns across 9 bases. CDR1 is SGDLS and CDR2 is YYNGEE in the germline V gene. This CDR3 has 18 residues. Losses at the gene ends were 1 base for V and 0 bases for J; bases not matched to a gene: 5. Together with reference TRBV9 and TRBJ2-6, the CDR3 gives the full variable domain: DSGVTQTPKHLITATGQRVTLRCSPRSGDLSVYWYQQSLDQGLQFLIQYYNGEERAKGNILERFSAQQFPDLHSELNLSSLELGDSALYFCASSVRTGAGSGANVLTFGAGSRLTVL.

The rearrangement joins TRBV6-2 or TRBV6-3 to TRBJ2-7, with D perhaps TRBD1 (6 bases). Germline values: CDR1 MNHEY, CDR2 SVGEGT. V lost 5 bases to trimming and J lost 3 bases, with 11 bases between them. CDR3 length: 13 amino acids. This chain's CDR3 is CASSGLQGYEQYF. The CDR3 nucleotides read TGTGCCAGCAGTGGGCTACAGGGCTACGAGCAGTACTTC.

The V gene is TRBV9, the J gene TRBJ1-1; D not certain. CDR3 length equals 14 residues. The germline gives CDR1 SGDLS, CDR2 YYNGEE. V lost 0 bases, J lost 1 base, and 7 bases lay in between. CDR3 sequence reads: CASSVGRRNTEAFF. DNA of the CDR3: TGTGCCAGCAGCGTAGGTCGGAGGAACACTGAAGCTTTCTTT. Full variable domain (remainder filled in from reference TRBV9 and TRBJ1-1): DSGVTQTPKHLITATGQRVTLRCSPRSGDLSVYWYQQSLDQGLQFLIQYYNGEERAKGNILERFSAQQFPDLHSELNLSSLELGDSALYFCASSVGRRNTEAFFGQGTRLTVV.

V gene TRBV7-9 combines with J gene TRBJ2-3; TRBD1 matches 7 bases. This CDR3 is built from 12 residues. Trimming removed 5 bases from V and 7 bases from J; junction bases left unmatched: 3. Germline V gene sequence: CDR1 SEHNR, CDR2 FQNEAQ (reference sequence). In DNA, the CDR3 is TGTGCCAGCAGCGCGACAGGGAATACGCAGTATTTT. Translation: CASSATGNTQYF.

The CDR3 protein is CSARESLTSTVEQFF. The DNA of the CDR3 is TGCAGTGCTAGAGAGAGCTTAACCTCCACCGTTGAGCAGTTCTTC. The V call is TRBV20-1, the J call TRBJ2-1; D remains unclear. The germline V and J ends were trimmed by 0 bases and 9 bases, with 18 bases remaining between them. Germline V gene sequence: CDR1 DFQATT, CDR2 SNEGSKA (reference sequence). The CDR3 is 15 amino acids.

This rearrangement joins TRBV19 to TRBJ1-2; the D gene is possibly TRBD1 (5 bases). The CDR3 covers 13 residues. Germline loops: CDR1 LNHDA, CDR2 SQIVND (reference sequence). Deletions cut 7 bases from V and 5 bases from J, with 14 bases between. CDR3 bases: TGTGCCAGTATCCGACAGTCGGGATATGGCTACACCTTC. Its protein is CASIRQSGYGYTF.

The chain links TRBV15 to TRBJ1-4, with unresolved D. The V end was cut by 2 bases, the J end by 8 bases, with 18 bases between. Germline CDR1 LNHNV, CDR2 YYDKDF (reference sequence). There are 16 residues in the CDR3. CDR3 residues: CATSRKDGTWEEKLFF. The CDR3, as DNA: TGTGCCACCAGCAGAAAGGACGGAACCTGGGAGGAAAAACTGTTTTTT.

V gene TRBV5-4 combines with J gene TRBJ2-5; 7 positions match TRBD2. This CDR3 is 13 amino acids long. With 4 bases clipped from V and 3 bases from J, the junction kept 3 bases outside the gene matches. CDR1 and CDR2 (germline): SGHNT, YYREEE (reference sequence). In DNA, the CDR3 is TGTGCCAGCAGCCGGGGGGAGGAAGAGACCCAGTACTTC. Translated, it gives CASSRGEEETQYF.

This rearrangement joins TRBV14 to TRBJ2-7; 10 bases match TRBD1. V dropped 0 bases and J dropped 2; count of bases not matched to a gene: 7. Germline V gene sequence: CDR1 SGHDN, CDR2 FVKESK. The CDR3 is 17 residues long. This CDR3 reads CASSQDARTGGTYEQYF. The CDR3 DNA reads TGTGCCAGCAGCCAAGATGCCCGGACAGGGGGAACCTACGAGCAGTACTTC.

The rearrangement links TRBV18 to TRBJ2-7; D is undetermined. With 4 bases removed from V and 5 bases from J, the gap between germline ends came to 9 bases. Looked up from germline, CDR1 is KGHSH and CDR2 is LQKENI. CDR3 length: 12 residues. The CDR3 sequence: CASSRLGNEQYF. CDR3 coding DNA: TGTGCCAGCTCACGATTAGGAAACGAGCAGTACTTC.

The CDR3 loop is CASSQPGGVYGYTF. The DNA of the CDR3 is TGCGCCAGCAGCCAACCAGGGGGCGTCTATGGCTACACCTTC. The chain combines TRBV4-1 with TRBJ1-2, with 8 bases fitting TRBD1. Germline V gene sequence: CDR1 MGHRA, CDR2 YSYEKL. V lost 2 bases to trimming and J lost 4 bases; unmatched junction nucleotides: 3. The CDR3 has 14 amino acids.

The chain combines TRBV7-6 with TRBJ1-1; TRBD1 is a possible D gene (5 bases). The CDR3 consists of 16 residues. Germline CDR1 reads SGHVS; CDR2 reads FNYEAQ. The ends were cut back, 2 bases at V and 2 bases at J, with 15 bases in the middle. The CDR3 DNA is TGTGCCAGCAGCTTACCTCGGGTGGGGGACAACACTGAAGCTTTCTTT. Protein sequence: CASSLPRVGDNTEAFF.

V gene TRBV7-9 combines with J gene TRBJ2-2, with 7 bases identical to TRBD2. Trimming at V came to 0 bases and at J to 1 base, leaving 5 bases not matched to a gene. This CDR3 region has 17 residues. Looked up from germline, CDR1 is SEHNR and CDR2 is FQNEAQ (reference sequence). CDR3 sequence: CASSLAQKRGNTGELFF. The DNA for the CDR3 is TGTGCCAGCAGCTTAGCGCAGAAGCGGGGGAACACCGGGGAGCTGTTTTTT. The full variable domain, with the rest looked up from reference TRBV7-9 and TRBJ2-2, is DTGVSQNPRHKITKRGQNVTFRCDPISEHNRLYWYRQTLGQGPEFLTYFQNEAQLEKSRLLSDRFSAERPKGSFSTLEIQRTEQGDSAMYLCASSLAQKRGNTGELFFGEGSRLTVL.

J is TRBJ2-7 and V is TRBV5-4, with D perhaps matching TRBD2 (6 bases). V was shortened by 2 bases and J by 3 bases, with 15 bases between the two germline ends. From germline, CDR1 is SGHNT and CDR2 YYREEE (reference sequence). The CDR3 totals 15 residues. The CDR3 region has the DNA TGTGCCAGCAGCTTAGCGGGCCTAAGCTTCTACGAGCAGTACTTC. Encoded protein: CASSLAGLSFYEQYF.

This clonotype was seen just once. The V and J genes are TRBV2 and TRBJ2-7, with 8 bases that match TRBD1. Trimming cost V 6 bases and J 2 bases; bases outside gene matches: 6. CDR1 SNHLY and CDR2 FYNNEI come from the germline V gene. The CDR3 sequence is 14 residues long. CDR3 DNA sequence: TGTGCCAGCAGAGGACAGGGTCCTCCCTACGAGCAGTACTTC. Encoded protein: CASRGQGPPYEQYF.

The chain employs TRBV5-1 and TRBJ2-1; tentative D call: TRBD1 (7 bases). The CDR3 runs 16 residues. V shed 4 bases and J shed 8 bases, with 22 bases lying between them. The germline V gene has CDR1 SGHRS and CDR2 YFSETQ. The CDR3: CASSQEGASLYDEQFF. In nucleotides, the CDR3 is TGCGCCAGCAGCCAGGAGGGGGCCTCCCTTTATGATGAGCAGTTCTTC.

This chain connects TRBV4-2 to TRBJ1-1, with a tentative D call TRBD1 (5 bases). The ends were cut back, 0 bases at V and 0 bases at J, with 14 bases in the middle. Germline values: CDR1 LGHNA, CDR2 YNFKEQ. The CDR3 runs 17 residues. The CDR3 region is CASSQDSSGPMNTEAFF. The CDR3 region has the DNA TGTGCCAGCAGCCAAGATTCCTCGGGACCGATGAACACTGAAGCTTTCTTT.

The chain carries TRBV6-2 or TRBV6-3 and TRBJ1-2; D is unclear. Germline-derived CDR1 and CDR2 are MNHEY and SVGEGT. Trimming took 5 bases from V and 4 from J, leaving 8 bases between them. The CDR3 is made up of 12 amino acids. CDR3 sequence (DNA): TGTGCCAGCAGTAACCTTGGCTATGGCTACACCTTC. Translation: CASSNLGYGYTF.

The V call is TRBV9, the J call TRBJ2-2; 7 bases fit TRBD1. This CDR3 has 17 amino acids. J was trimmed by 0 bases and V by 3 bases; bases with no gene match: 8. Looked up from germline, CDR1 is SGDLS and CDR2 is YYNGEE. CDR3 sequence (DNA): TGTGCCAGCAGCGACGAGCGGACAGGAACGAACACCGGGGAGCTGTTTTTT. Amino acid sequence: CASSDERTGTNTGELFF.

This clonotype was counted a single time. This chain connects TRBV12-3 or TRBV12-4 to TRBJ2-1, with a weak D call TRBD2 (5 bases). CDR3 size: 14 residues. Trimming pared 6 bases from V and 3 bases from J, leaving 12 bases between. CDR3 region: CASSPGEGYNEQFF. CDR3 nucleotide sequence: TGTGCCAGCAGCCCTGGAGAGGGCTACAATGAGCAGTTCTTC.

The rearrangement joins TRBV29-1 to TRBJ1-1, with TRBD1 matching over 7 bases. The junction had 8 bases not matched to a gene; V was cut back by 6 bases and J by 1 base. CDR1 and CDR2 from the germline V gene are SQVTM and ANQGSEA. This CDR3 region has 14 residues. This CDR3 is CSVEGASGNTEAFF. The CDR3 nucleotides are TGCAGCGTCGAGGGGGCCTCGGGGAACACTGAAGCTTTCTTT.